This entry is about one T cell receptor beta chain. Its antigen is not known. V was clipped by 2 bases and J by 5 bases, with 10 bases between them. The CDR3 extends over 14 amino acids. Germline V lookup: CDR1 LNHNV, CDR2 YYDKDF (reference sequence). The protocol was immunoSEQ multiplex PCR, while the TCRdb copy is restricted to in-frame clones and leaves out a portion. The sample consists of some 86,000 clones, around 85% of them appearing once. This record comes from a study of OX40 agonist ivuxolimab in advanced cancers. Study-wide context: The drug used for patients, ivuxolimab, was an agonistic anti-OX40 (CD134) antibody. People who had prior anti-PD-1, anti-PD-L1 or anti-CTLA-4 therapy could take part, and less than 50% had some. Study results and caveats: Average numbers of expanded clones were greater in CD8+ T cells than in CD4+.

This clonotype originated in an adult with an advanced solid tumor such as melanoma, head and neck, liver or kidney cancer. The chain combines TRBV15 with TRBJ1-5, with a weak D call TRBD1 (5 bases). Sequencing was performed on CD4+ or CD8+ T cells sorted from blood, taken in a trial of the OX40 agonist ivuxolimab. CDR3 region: CATSRQGEDQPQHF. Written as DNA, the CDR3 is TGTGCCACCAGCAGACAGGGTGAGGATCAGCCCCAGCATTTT.